This TCR beta chain comes out of a study of blood T cell repertoires in COVID-19. At the level of the study: Acute-phase and convalescent COVID-19 samples originated in the United States, Italy and Spain. PBMCs, B-cell-depleted T cells, or T cells provided the cDNA or gDNA that made up the material.

TCRdb's table, derived via immunoSEQ multiplex PCR, lists solely in-frame clones and lacks some. The sample records 200,000 to 250,000 clones, under 90% being singletons. The CDR3 contains 14 residues. V was clipped by 1 base and J by 7 bases, with 10 bases between them. Per germline, CDR1 LGHDT and CDR2 YNNKEL (reference sequence). During active infection, Seattle patients enrolled and were then monitored through disease. Sequencing was carried out using peripheral blood. This clonotype was sampled from a woman at least 80 years old with COVID-19, enrolled during active disease. The chain has TRBV3-1 (or the pseudogene TRBV3-2) and TRBJ2-2, with no clear D. The CDR3 sequence: CASSQGRVGGELFF. The CDR3 DNA follows: TGTGCCAGCAGCCAAGGTCGGGTCGGCGGGGAGCTGTTTTTT.